A selection of T cell receptor beta chains follows, all from one sample in a study of a mutant IDH1 vaccine in newly diagnosed glioma. Sequenced by immunoSEQ multiplex PCR; TCRdb stores in-frame clones only, minus some. The table lists 99,000 or so clones, 80% to 90% of them singletons. The input for sequencing was PBMCs, taken from a glioma patient treated with radiotherapy, temozolomide or both. These receptors were obtained from a woman in her fifties or sixties with glioma. Each CDR3 is given with its conserved first and last residue. D genes are given only for firm matches. Only part of the rows carry a size: once, few, many, or a class if the clone is expanded.

TRBV11-2	TRBD2	.	TRBJ2-7	CASSRTSGRVSYEQYF	TGTGCCAGCAGCCGGACTAGCGGGAGGGTTAGCTACGAGCAGTACTTC
TRBV7-9	.	.	TRBJ1-6	CASSLQVGGGDSPLHF	TGTGCCAGCAGCCTTCAGGTGGGGGGAGGGGATTCACCCCTCCACTTT
TRBV29-1	.	.	TRBJ2-4	CSAGRSGTKNIQYF	TGCAGCGCCGGTAGGTCAGGGACAAAAAACATTCAGTACTTC
TRBV7-3	.	.	TRBJ1-1	CASSSQGGAEAFF	TGTGCCAGCAGCTCCCAGGGAGGGGCTGAAGCTTTCTTT
TRBV30	TRBD2	few	TRBJ2-1	CAWSRRGRNNEQFF	TGTGCCTGGAGTAGACGCGGGAGGAACAATGAGCAGTTCTTC
TRBV2	TRBD2	.	TRBJ2-2	CASTLRTGGTGELFF	TGTGCCAGCACCCTTCGAACGGGAGGCACCGGGGAGCTGTTTTTT
TRBV30	.	.	TRBJ1-1	CAWRRANTEAFF	TGTGCCTGGAGAAGAGCGAACACTGAAGCTTTCTTT
TRBV29-1	.	.	TRBJ2-7	CSVLRGSSYEQYF	TGCAGCGTCCTGCGGGGAAGCTCCTACGAGCAGTACTTC
TRBV5-1	.	.	TRBJ2-2	CASNVGPQMNTGELFF	TGCGCCTCCAACGTGGGACCCCAGATGAACACCGGGGAGCTGTTTTTT
TRBV5-4	TRBD1	.	TRBJ1-2	CASRGTGGAYGYTF	TGTGCCAGCAGAGGGACAGGAGGGGCCTATGGCTACACCTTC
TRBV30	.	once	TRBJ2-1	CAWGTEYNEQFF	TGTGCCTGGGGGACCGAGTACAATGAGCAGTTCTTC
TRBV28	.	.	TRBJ2-3	CASSSVTDTQYF	TGTGCCAGCAGTTCGGTCACAGATACGCAGTATTTT
TRBV30	.	.	TRBJ2-5	CAWSLGVETQYF	TGTGCCTGGAGTTTAGGGGTCGAGACCCAGTACTTC
TRBV5-6	.	once	TRBJ1-2	CASSLDGDGYTF	TGTGCCAGCAGCTTGGATGGGGACGGCTACACCTTC
TRBV19	TRBD1	once	TRBJ1-1	CATQQGGGDGTEAFF	TGTGCCACTCAGCAGGGGGGGGGCGATGGGACTGAAGCTTTCTTT
TRBV10-3	.	.	TRBJ1-1	CAISGTRGETEAFF	TGTGCCATCAGTGGGACCCGAGGGGAGACTGAAGCTTTCTTT
TRBV6-1	TRBD1	.	TRBJ2-5	CASSDRQGANLYQETQYF	TGTGCCAGCAGTGACCGACAGGGGGCCAATCTGTACCAAGAGACCCAGTACTTC
TRBV5-1	.	.	TRBJ1-6	CASSPWTEYNSPLHF	TGCGCCAGCAGCCCCTGGACAGAATATAATTCACCCCTCCACTTT
TRBV5-1	.	.	TRBJ1-1	CASSWDGNTEAFF	TGCGCCAGCAGCTGGGACGGGAACACTGAAGCTTTCTTT
TRBV4-1	TRBD1	.	TRBJ2-6	CASSRGTGSPGANVLTF	TGCGCCAGCAGCAGGGGGACAGGGTCCCCTGGGGCCAACGTCCTGACTTTC
TRBV5-1	TRBD2	once	TRBJ2-7	CASSLSTGLAGGPVSYEQYF	TGCGCCAGCAGCTTGAGTACCGGACTAGCGGGAGGGCCCGTCTCATACGAGCAGTACTTC
TRBV5-5	.	.	TRBJ1-2	CASTLGSPNYGYTF	TGTGCCAGCACCCTGGGGTCTCCCAACTATGGCTACACCTTC
TRBV6-6	TRBD1	.	TRBJ2-7	CASSFPGQGIYEQYF	TGTGCCAGCAGTTTCCCGGGACAGGGGATTTACGAGCAGTACTTC
TRBV14	TRBD2	.	TRBJ2-7	CASSQLASGFYEQYF	TGTGCCAGCAGCCAACTGGCTAGCGGTTTCTACGAGCAGTACTTC
TRBV27	TRBD1	.	TRBJ2-7	CASSFGTVPYEQYF	TGTGCCAGCAGTTTTGGGACAGTTCCTTACGAGCAGTACTTC
TRBV6-5	.	.	TRBJ1-2	CASSSLLDWGYGYTF	TGTGCCAGCAGTTCCCTCCTCGACTGGGGCTATGGCTACACCTTC
TRBV7-9	.	.	TRBJ2-1	CASTPPSGYNEQFF	TGTGCCAGCACCCCCCCCAGCGGGTACAATGAGCAGTTCTTC
TRBV18	.	.	TRBJ1-1	CASSRVQVRNTEAFF	TGTGCCAGCTCACGAGTCCAGGTGAGGAACACTGAAGCTTTCTTT
TRBV30	TRBD1	.	TRBJ1-6	CAWSAGTGVSPLHF	TGTGCCTGGAGTGCTGGGACAGGGGTCTCACCCCTCCACTTT
TRBV6-6	.	.	TRBJ1-3	CASRQRNTIYF	TGTGCCAGCAGGCAAAGAAACACCATATATTTT
TRBV28	.	.	TRBJ2-5	CATSGAGQETQYF	TGTGCGACCTCCGGCGCAGGGCAAGAGACCCAGTACTTC
TRBV19	TRBD1	.	TRBJ1-5	CASSKGTVTYGNQPQHF	TGTGCCAGTAGTAAGGGGACAGTGACATATGGCAATCAGCCCCAGCATTTT
TRBV7-3	TRBD1	.	TRBJ2-1	CASSLQGASYNEQFF	TGTGCCAGCAGCTTACAGGGGGCGAGCTACAATGAGCAGTTCTTC
TRBV4-1	.	.	TRBJ2-1	CASSQVGESSYNEQFF	TGCGCCAGCAGCCAAGTCGGGGAGTCATCCTACAATGAGCAGTTCTTC
TRBV18	TRBD2	once	TRBJ2-2	CASSPGTSRGTGELFF	TGTGCCAGCTCACCAGGGACTAGTAGAGGGACCGGGGAGCTGTTTTTT
TRBV6-5	.	once	TRBJ1-2	CASTQGYGYTF	TGTGCCAGCACCCAGGGCTATGGCTACACCTTC
TRBV5-1	.	once	TRBJ1-6	CASSLGPQNSPLHF	TGCGCCAGCAGCTTGGGGCCGCAGAATTCACCCCTCCACTTT
TRBV5-1	.	.	TRBJ2-2	CASSFPQGVTGELFF	TGCGCCAGCAGCTTCCCGCAGGGAGTCACCGGGGAGCTGTTTTTT
TRBV28	.	.	TRBJ2-1	CASRFQGGEFHNEQFF	TGTGCCAGCAGATTCCAGGGGGGGGAGTTCCACAATGAGCAGTTCTTC
TRBV19	TRBD2	.	TRBJ2-2	CASSLAGAAGELFF	TGTGCCAGTAGCTTAGCGGGGGCCGCCGGGGAGCTGTTTTTT
TRBV5-1	TRBD2	.	TRBJ2-1	CASSLVLAGTYNEQFF	TGCGCCAGCAGCTTGGTCCTAGCGGGGACCTACAATGAGCAGTTCTTC
TRBV28	.	.	TRBJ2-7	CASSLIGARPTTSYEQYF	TGTGCCAGCAGTTTAATCGGAGCGAGGCCGACAACCTCCTACGAGCAGTACTTC
TRBV12-5	.	.	TRBJ2-7	CASGLGPLNSYEQYF	TGTGCTAGTGGCCTGGGCCCTCTCAACTCCTACGAGCAGTACTTC
TRBV6-5	.	.	TRBJ2-2	CASSRANTGELFF	TGTGCCAGCAGCCGGGCGAACACCGGGGAGCTGTTTTTT
TRBV10-3	.	.	TRBJ2-7	CAISGGGQTTYEQYF	TGTGCCATCAGTGGGGGAGGACAGACTACCTACGAGCAGTACTTC
TRBV4-1	TRBD2	.	TRBJ2-1	CASSQTSGRAYNEQFF	TGCGCCAGCAGCCAGACCAGCGGGAGGGCCTACAATGAGCAGTTCTTC
TRBV25-1	.	.	TRBJ1-1	CASSDPRAGDGEAFF	TGTGCCAGCAGTGATCCCCGAGCAGGGGACGGAGAAGCTTTCTTT
TRBV10-1	.	once	TRBJ2-1	CASSENRVNEQFF	TGCGCCAGCAGTGAGAACCGGGTCAATGAGCAGTTCTTC
TRBV10-3	.	.	TRBJ2-6	CAIMASGTGGANVLTF	TGTGCCATCATGGCGTCGGGGACGGGTGGGGCCAACGTCCTGACTTTC
TRBV2	.	.	TRBJ1-5	CASSDRNSNQPQHF	TGTGCCAGCAGTGATAGGAATAGCAATCAGCCCCAGCATTTT
TRBV11-1	.	.	TRBJ2-4	CASSQTLAKNIQYF	TGTGCCAGCAGCCAAACCCTAGCCAAAAACATTCAGTACTTC
TRBV2	TRBD1	many	TRBJ1-5	CASTPQGAGVAQPQHF	TGTGCCAGCACTCCCCAGGGGGCGGGGGTGGCTCAGCCCCAGCATTTT
TRBV30	TRBD1	.	TRBJ2-5	CAWTPDRGSRGETQYF	TGTGCCTGGACGCCCGACAGGGGAAGTCGAGGAGAGACCCAGTACTTC
TRBV11-2	TRBD1	few	TRBJ2-4	CASSTGQGPQYF	TGTGCCAGCAGCACAGGACAGGGCCCTCAGTACTTC
TRBV10-3	.	few	TRBJ1-5	CAISASGDTQPQHF	TGTGCCATCAGTGCATCAGGGGATACTCAGCCCCAGCATTTT